This T cell receptor beta chain was recovered during a study of blood T cell repertoires in COVID-19. Study in general: Specimens from acute and convalescent COVID-19 originated in the United States, Italy and Spain. Sample material is recorded as cDNA or gDNA derived from T cells, B-cell-depleted T cells, or PBMCs.

Germline CDR1 is MNHEY and CDR2 is SVGAGI. V lost 6 bases and J 1 base, leaving 10 bases between the germline ends. CDR3 size: 14 residues. In the source study's methods: Amplified reference gene primers provided the basis for estimating nucleated cell counts. This table comes from immunoSEQ multiplex PCR, and its TCRdb copy is limited to in-frame clones, with some not included. V, J and clone size derive from that table, while D and trimming were established from the DNA sequence. Among 200,000 to 300,000 clones listed, 86% were seen once. Only one count was recorded for this clone. Material for sequencing was peripheral blood. This receptor was identified in a woman aged 25 to 45 who had recovered from COVID-19. This chain connects TRBV6-5 to TRBJ2-4, with D possibly TRBD2 on 5 matching bases. The CDR3 region is CASSPAVAKNIQYF. CDR3 nucleotide sequence: TGTGCCAGCAGCCCAGCGGTGGCCAAAAACATTCAGTACTTC.